This T cell receptor (beta chain) is from a study of T cell changes during pregnancy in multiple sclerosis. The CDR3 length is 14 residues. The trim removed 4 bases at V and 0 bases at J, leaving 3 bases unmatched. Germline values: CDR1 MNHEY, CDR2 SVGAGI. Libraries were prepared by immunoSEQ multiplex PCR; TCRdb keeps only in-frame clonotypes and omits some of them. The repertoire holds roughly 70,000 clones, with 75% to 90% as singletons. This chain joins TRBV6-5 and TRBJ2-7, with TRBD2 matching 7 bases. The specimen was peripheral blood, collected before pregnancy. The receptor was isolated from a female donor with multiple sclerosis, enrolled in a pregnancy study. CDR3: CASSWRGSSYEQYF. In nucleotides, the CDR3 is TGTGCCAGCAGTTGGCGGGGGAGCTCCTACGAGCAGTACTTC.